This T cell receptor (beta chain) appears in the sequencing data of a study of T cells in localized non-small cell lung cancer. The length of the CDR3 is 16 residues. The V end lost 0 bases, the J end lost 4 bases, and 13 bases lay between the germline ends. Germline V gene data show CDR1 as MGHDK and CDR2 as SYGVNS. This table comes from immunoSEQ multiplex PCR, and its TCRdb copy is limited to in-frame clones, with some not included. The sample holds roughly 3,100 clones; about 20% are singletons and the top ten take 6.5%. Source: lung tumor tissue, taken before any cancer treatment. The sequence derives from a man aged 18 to 49 with stage II lung adenocarcinoma. This sequence joins TRBV25-1 and TRBJ2-1; D might be TRBD1 or TRBD2, each matching 5 bases. Here the CDR3 DNA reads TGTGCCAGCAGTGAATATTCCGGGACCTGGTACAATGAGCAGTTCTTC. This translates into CASSEYSGTWYNEQFF.